Sequencing of this T cell receptor beta chain was carried out in a study of T cell repertoires in cytomegalovirus infection. About the study: Selected CMV epitopes included recently identified HLA-C-restricted ones as well as well-studied HLA-B-restricted ones.

Comments on this clonotype: Its antigen is as yet unknown.

One entry per CDR3 protein results from TCRdb running MiXCR on the reads. Among some 560,000 distinct CDR3 sequences listed, 40% were seen once. This CDR3 is 14 amino acids long. Trimming removed 2 bases from V and 4 bases from J, with 10 bases in between. Germline assignment: CDR1 MNHNS and CDR2 SASEGT. This sample comprised cultured PBMCs, obtained from culture after CMV antigen stimulation. The sequence came from a human donor in good health (CMV status not recorded). Some clones in this sample may be carry-over from other donors' samples. V and J are TRBV6-1 and TRBJ2-3; D is unresolved. In DNA form, the CDR3 reads TGTGCCAGCAGTGAAAGAGGCACTTCAGATACGCAGTATTTT. Residues: CASSERGTSDTQYF.